This is a list of T cell receptor beta chains from one sample in a study of blood T cell repertoires in COVID-19. Clones were read by immunoSEQ multiplex PCR, and TCRdb kept only the in-frame ones, dropping some. The sample contains some 240,000 clones, 84% of which appear only once. Sample: peripheral blood. Source of these receptors: a woman aged 40 to 50 who had recovered from COVID-19. The CDR3 runs from the conserved cysteine through the conserved F or W. The order of the fields is V gene, CDR3 protein.

TRBV28,CASTPGHMNTEAFF
TRBV30,CAWGLDRGTEAFF
TRBV19,CASEVGQASNLGYTF
TRBV2,CASSPLYEQYF
TRBV2,CAATGLANYEQYF
TRBV5-1,CATGSYPQGSGYGYTF
TRBV10-3,CAISLGENTEAFF
TRBV18,CASSPFSAGTGEEKLFF
TRBV5-5,CASSLRGTEQYF
TRBV5-4,CASSSPGLGLFTEAFF
TRBV18,CASSPLTSAADTQYF
TRBV24-1,CATSGGWQETQYF
TRBV7-9,CASSVPGQGKDTQYF
TRBV29-1,CSVADTGPGELFF
TRBV5-1,CASSSSGLNTEAFF
TRBV6-2/TRBV6-3,CASSYTSSSDTQYF
TRBV6-5,CASVTGLAYNEQFF
TRBV3-1/TRBV3-2,CASSPRTGDSSGNTIYF
TRBV2,CASSRQGIGNQPQHF
TRBV6-2/TRBV6-3,CASSYMAGGPYEQFF
TRBV5-1,CASSQLTGGAVDTEAFF
TRBV20-1,CSASGQSSGNTEAFF
TRBV6-5,CASSYQDSSSSYEQYF
TRBV14,CASSQDLSTDRPGEQYF
TRBV20-1,CSARDSYEQYF
TRBV28,CASRGTGSYEQYF